What follows are 21 T cell receptor beta chains derived from one specimen sequenced in a study of T cell responses to AZD1222 COVID-19 vaccine. Clones were read by immunoSEQ multiplex PCR, and TCRdb kept only the in-frame ones, dropping some. The table shows 150,000 to 200,000 clones, with roughly nine tenths occurring only once. Sequencing used peripheral blood, obtained 28 days after the second dose of the MenACWY control vaccine. The receptors derive from an adult who received the MenACWY meningococcal vaccine as a control.

The rearrangement joins TRBV20-1 to TRBJ1-2, with D possibly being TRBD1 (5 bases). The ends were cut back, 3 bases at V and 8 bases at J, with 10 bases in the middle. Per the germline V gene, CDR1 is DFQATT and CDR2 is SNEGSKA (reference sequence). This CDR3 has 11 amino acids. CDR3 amino acids: CSAREKGGYTF. CDR3 DNA: TGCAGTGCTAGGGAAAAGGGGGGCTACACCTTC.

The chain recombines TRBV11-3 with TRBJ2-5; D unresolved. The length of the CDR3 is 15 residues. CDR1 is SGHNT and CDR2 is YENEEA in the germline V gene. V lost 2 bases, J lost 2 bases, and 12 bases lay in between. This CDR3 reads CASSLMVGHQETQYF. The DNA for the CDR3 is TGTGCCAGCAGCTTAATGGTGGGCCATCAAGAGACCCAGTACTTC.

This rearrangement joins TRBV9 to TRBJ2-7, with D possibly TRBD1 on 6 matching bases. Germline V lookup: CDR1 SGDLS, CDR2 YYNGEE. V was clipped by 1 base and J by 3 bases, with 17 bases between them. The CDR3 is 16 amino acids. The CDR3 DNA reads as TGTGCCAGCAGCGTAAAATCAGTTGGGACATACTACGAGCAGTACTTC. Protein sequence: CASSVKSVGTYYEQYF.

V and J are TRBV20-1 and TRBJ2-2, with unresolved D. V lost 0 bases and J lost 8, with 4 bases in between. This CDR3 has 11 residues. Per the germline V gene, CDR1 is DFQATT and CDR2 is SNEGSKA (reference sequence). Here the CDR3 reads CSARDLGELFF. CDR3 nucleotides: TGCAGTGCTAGAGATCTGGGGGAGCTGTTTTTT.

This chain joins TRBV19 and TRBJ2-1; no firm D call. CDR3 size: 13 residues. Germline assignment: CDR1 LNHDA and CDR2 SQIVND (reference sequence). The V end was cut by 7 bases, the J end by 5 bases, with 12 bases between. In nucleotides, the CDR3 is TGTGCCAGTAATCCCCGGACGAACAATGAGCAGTTCTTC. Translation: CASNPRTNNEQFF.

The chain links TRBV7-6 to TRBJ2-3; 9 bases align to TRBD2. CDR3 length: 15 residues. CDR1 is SGHVS and CDR2 is FNYEAQ in the germline V gene. After removal of 5 bases from V and 6 bases from J, the junction contained 9 bases not matched to a gene. The CDR3 loop reads CASSIPTSGSDTQYF. CDR3 coding DNA: TGTGCCAGCAGCATACCGACTAGCGGTTCGGATACGCAGTATTTT.

The chain is built from TRBV25-1 and TRBJ2-4; D assignment may be TRBD1 or TRBD2 (5 bases each). Germline V gene lookup returns CDR1 MGHDK and CDR2 SYGVNS. Between the trimmed V and J ends, which lost 3 bases and 1 base, there was a span of 10 bases. The CDR3 has 15 residues. For the CDR3, the DNA is TGTGCCAGCAGTGATGAGGGGTTCGCCAAAAACATTCAGTACTTC. Its translation: CASSDEGFAKNIQYF.

V is TRBV7-8 and J is TRBJ2-5, with no clear D. The CDR3 has 13 amino acids. V was clipped by 1 base and J by 4 bases, with 7 bases between them. Germline lookup yields CDR1 SGHVS and CDR2 FQNEAQ. The CDR3 sequence: CASSLGARETQYF. CDR3 bases: TGTGCCAGCAGCTTAGGAGCTAGAGAGACCCAGTACTTC.

The V call is TRBV6-5, the J call TRBJ1-5; D gene uncertain. The germline V gene encodes CDR1 MNHEY and CDR2 SVGAGI. V was clipped by 6 bases and J by 2 bases, with 11 bases between them. The CDR3 runs 14 residues. The CDR3: CASSSRGGNQPQHF. The CDR3 DNA follows: TGTGCCAGCAGCTCCCGTGGGGGCAATCAGCCCCAGCATTTT.

The table lists this clone with a count of one. The chain recombines TRBV3-1 (or the pseudogene TRBV3-2) with TRBJ2-7, with D perhaps matching TRBD1 (7 bases). Germline CDR1 LGHDT, CDR2 YNNKEL (reference sequence). With 1 base removed from V and 4 bases from J, the gap between germline ends came to 14 bases. This CDR3 region has 15 residues. The CDR3 DNA is TGTGCCAGCAGCCAAGCGAGGGCAGGGGGGTACGAGCAGTACTTC. Its protein product is CASSQARAGGYEQYF.

The rearrangement uses TRBV6-4 and TRBJ1-4; D is undetermined. The germline V and J ends were trimmed by 5 bases and 8 bases, with 15 bases remaining between them. Germline values: CDR1 MRHNA, CDR2 SNTAGT. The length of the CDR3 is 14 residues. CDR3 residues: CASSLELGEEKLFF. The CDR3 coding sequence is TGTGCCAGCAGTTTAGAGCTGGGTGAGGAAAAACTGTTTTTT.

V and J are TRBV21-1 and TRBJ1-2; the table's D call TRBD1 went unverified against the DNA. TRBV21-1 constitutes a pseudogene. The CDR3 runs 12 residues. The CDR3 sequence: CASSKRPQAGTF. The CDR3 nucleotides read TGTGCCAGCAGCAAACGACCCCAAGCAGGCACCTTC.

The chain joins TRBV5-6 to TRBJ1-2, with D unresolved. The CDR3 covers 15 residues. The germline CDR1 and CDR2 sequences are SGHDT and YYEEEE. Trimming pared 6 bases from V and 8 bases from J, leaving 23 bases between. The chain's CDR3 is CASTPAGSSPLGYTF. Written as DNA, the CDR3 is TGTGCCAGCACCCCGGCCGGGAGCAGCCCGTTGGGCTACACCTTC.

This sequence joins TRBV7-3 and TRBJ1-6; 7 bases are shared with TRBD1. The CDR3 is 14 amino acids. In germline, CDR1 is SGHTA, CDR2 FQGTGA. Unmatched junction bases numbered 1, after V lost 5 bases and J lost 3 bases. The CDR3 region is CASSRTGYNSPLHF. The CDR3 nucleotides are TGTGCCAGCAGCCGGACAGGCTATAATTCACCCCTCCACTTT. The full variable domain, in which reference TRBV7-3 and TRBJ1-6 provide the parts outside the CDR3, is GAGVSQTPSNKVTEKGKYVELRCDPISGHTALYWYRQSLGQGPEFLIYFQGTGAADDSGLPNDRFFAVRPEGSVSTLKIQRTERGDSAVYLCASSRTGYNSPLHFGNGTRLTVT.

This clone was detected once. The V and J genes are TRBV18 and TRBJ2-7; D not certain. In germline, CDR1 is KGHSH, CDR2 LQKENI. This CDR3 spans 11 amino acids. Trimming removed 3 bases from V and 4 bases from J, with 4 bases in between. In DNA form, the CDR3 reads TGTGCCAGCTCACCTTTTTACGAGCAGTACTTC. This codes for CASSPFYEQYF.

The chain links TRBV13 to TRBJ2-7, with TRBD1 as a possible D gene (5 bases). Trimming pared 2 bases from V and 5 bases from J, leaving 13 bases between. Germline CDR1 reads PRHDT; CDR2 reads FYEKMQ (reference sequence). The CDR3 loop spans 14 amino acids. DNA for the CDR3: TGTGCCAGCAGCTTAAGGGGCCCTCTGGACGAGCAGTACTTC. Protein product: CASSLRGPLDEQYF. The complete variable domain, with remaining parts taken from reference TRBV13 and TRBJ2-7, reads AAGVIQSPRHLIKEKRETATLKCYPIPRHDTVYWYQQGPGQDPQFLISFYEKMQSDKGSIPDRFSAQQFSDYHSELNMSSLELGDSALYFCASSLRGPLDEQYFGPGTRLTVT.

The V and J genes are TRBV6-2 or TRBV6-3 and TRBJ1-5; D is unresolved. Germline-derived CDR1 and CDR2 are MNHEY and SVGEGT. Deletions cut 3 bases from V and 5 bases from J, with 20 bases between. The CDR3 extends over 17 amino acids. The CDR3 region has the DNA TGTGCCAGCAGTTATGGTGGGGAGGCGTCGCAGTATCAGCCCCAGCATTTT. This sequence encodes CASSYGGEASQYQPQHF.

V usage is TRBV7-9 and J usage is TRBJ1-2; possible D gene TRBD1, 6 bases. The CDR3 spans 14 residues. The V gene's germline CDR1 is SEHNR and CDR2 FQNEAQ (reference sequence). Trimming pared 4 bases from V and 8 bases from J, leaving 17 bases between. CDR3: CASSSDRIQEGYTF. In nucleotides, the CDR3 is TGTGCCAGCAGCTCGGACAGAATTCAGGAAGGCTACACCTTC.

The chain uses TRBV7-8 and TRBJ2-1, with D perhaps matching TRBD1 (6 bases). The germline gives CDR1 SGHVS, CDR2 FQNEAQ. V was clipped by 1 base and J by 3 bases, with 19 bases between them. The CDR3 sequence is 18 residues long. In nucleotides, the CDR3 is TGTGCCAGCAGCTTAGTGCCACAGGGTATGGGCCTCTACAATGAGCAGTTCTTC. Translated: CASSLVPQGMGLYNEQFF.

The chain has TRBV13 and TRBJ2-3; D unclear. The germline gives CDR1 PRHDT, CDR2 FYEKMQ (reference sequence). There are 13 residues in the CDR3. V lost 0 bases, J lost 2 bases, and 3 bases lay in between. CDR3 sequence (DNA): TGTGCCAGCAGCTTAGGGGACACAGATACGCAGTATTTT. This sequence encodes CASSLGDTDTQYF.

The CDR3 reads CATTLSARGTDTQYF. The CDR3 nucleotides are TGTGCCACAACGCTATCGGCCCGGGGCACAGATACGCAGTATTTT. The V call is TRBV19, the J call TRBJ2-3, with D unclear. Per germline, CDR1 LNHDA and CDR2 SQIVND (reference sequence). The CDR3 is 15 amino acids. V lost 10 bases and J 1 base, leaving 18 bases between the germline ends.